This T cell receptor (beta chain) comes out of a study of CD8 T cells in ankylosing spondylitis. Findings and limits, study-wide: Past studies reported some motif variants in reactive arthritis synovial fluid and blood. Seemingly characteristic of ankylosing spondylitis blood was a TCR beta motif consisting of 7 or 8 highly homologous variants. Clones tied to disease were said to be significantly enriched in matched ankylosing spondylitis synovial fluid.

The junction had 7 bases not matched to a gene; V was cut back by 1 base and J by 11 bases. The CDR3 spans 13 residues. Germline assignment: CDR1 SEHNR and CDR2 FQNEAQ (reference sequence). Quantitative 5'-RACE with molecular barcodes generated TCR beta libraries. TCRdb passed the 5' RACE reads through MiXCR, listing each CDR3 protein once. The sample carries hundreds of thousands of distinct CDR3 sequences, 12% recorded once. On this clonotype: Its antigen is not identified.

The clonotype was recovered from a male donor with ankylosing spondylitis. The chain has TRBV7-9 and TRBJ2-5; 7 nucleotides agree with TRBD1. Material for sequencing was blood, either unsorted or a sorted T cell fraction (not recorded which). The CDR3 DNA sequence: TGTGCCAGCAGCTTAGTAGGGACAGCCTTTCAGTACTTC. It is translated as CASSLVGTAFQYF.